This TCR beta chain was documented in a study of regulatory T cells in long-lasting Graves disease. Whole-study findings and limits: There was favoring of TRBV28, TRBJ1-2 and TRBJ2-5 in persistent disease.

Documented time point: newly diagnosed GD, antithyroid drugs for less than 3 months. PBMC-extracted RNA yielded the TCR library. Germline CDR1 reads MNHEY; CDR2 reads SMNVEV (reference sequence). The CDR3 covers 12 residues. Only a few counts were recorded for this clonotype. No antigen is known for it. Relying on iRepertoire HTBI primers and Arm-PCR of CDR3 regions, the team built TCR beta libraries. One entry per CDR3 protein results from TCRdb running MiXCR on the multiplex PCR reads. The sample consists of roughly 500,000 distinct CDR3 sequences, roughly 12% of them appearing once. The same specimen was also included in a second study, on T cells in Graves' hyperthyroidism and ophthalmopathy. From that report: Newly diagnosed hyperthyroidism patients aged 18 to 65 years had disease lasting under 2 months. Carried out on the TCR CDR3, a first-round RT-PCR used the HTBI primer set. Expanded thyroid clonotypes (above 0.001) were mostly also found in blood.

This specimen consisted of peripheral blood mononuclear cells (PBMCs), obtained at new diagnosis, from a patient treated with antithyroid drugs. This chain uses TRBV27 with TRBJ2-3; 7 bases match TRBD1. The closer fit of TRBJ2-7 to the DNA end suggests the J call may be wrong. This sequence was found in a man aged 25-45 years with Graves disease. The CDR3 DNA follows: TGTGCCAGCAGCGACAGGGTGCGTGAGCAGTACTTC. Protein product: CASSDRVREQYF.